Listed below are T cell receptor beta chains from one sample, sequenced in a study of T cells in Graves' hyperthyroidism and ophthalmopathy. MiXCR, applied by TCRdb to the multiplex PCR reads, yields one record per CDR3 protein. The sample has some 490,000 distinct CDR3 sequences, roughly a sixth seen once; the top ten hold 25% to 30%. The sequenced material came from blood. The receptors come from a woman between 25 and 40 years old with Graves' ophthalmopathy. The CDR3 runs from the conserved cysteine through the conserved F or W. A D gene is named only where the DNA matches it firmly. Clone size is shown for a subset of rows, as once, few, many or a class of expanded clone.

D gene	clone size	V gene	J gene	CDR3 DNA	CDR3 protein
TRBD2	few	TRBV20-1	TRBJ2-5	TGCAGTGCGCCCGGACTAGCGGGACACGAGACCCAGTACTTC	CSAPGLAGHETQYF
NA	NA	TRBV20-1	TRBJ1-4	TGCAGTGCTAGAGATTCCAGGCCGGGGCAGTCTAATGAAAAACTGTTTTTT	CSARDSRPGQSNEKLFF
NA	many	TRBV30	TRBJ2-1	TGTGCCTGGACCCAGGGGGGGTACAATGAGCAGTTCTTC	CAWTQGGYNEQFF
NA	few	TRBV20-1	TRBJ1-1	TGCAGTGCCCTAGGGACGGTTGAAGCTTTCTTT	CSALGTVEAFF
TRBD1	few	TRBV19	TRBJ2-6	TGTGCCACCAGACAGGGCTCGTCTGGGGCCAACGTCCTGACTTTC	CATRQGSSGANVLTF
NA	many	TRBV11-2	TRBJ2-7	TGTGCCAGCAGCTTAGCGGGCAGGGCAACCTACGAGCAGTACTTC	CASSLAGRATYEQYF
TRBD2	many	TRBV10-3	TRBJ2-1	TGTGCCATCAGTGATGTGGGGACTAGCGGGAGTTCCTCCTACAATGAGCAGTTCTTC	CAISDVGTSGSSSYNEQFF
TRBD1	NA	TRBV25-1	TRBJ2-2	TGTGCCAGCAGTGACCAGGGGGACACCGGGGAGCTGTTTTTT	CASSDQGDTGELFF
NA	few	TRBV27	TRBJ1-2	TGTGCCAGCAGTTTTCTAGGCAGTGCCTATGGCTACACCTTC	CASSFLGSAYGYTF
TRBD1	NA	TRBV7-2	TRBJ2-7	TGTGCCAGCAGCTTAGAGAGGACAGGTTACGAGCAGTACTTC	CASSLERTGYEQYF
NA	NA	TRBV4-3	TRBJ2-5	TGCGCCAGCAGCCAAGGGGGCACCCAAGAGACCCAGTACTTC	CASSQGGTQETQYF
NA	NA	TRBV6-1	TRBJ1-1	TGTGCCAGCAGTGAAGATTCCCCGCGACAGTTCATGAACACTGAAGCTTTCTTT	CASSEDSPRQFMNTEAFF
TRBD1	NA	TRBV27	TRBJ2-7	TGTGCCAGCCGGACAGGGGGGATGAGGGAGCAGTACTTC	CASRTGGMREQYF
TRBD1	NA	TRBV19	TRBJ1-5	TGTGCCAGTAGTATCAGCAGGGGGCATCAGCCCCAGCATTTT	CASSISRGHQPQHF
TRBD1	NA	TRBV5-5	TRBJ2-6	TGTGCCAGCACGGGGGACAGGCCACCTACTGGGGCCAACGTCCTGACTTTC	CASTGDRPPTGANVLTF
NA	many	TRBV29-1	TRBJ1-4	TGCAGCGTCGCTAATGAAAAACTGTTTTTT	CSVANEKLFF
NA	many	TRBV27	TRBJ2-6	TGTGCCAGCAGGTACATTGGCTCTGGGGCCAACGTCCTGACTTTC	CASRYIGSGANVLTF
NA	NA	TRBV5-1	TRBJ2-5	TGCGCCAGCAGCTTGGGACTTAAGTATCAAGAGACCCAGTACTTC	CASSLGLKYQETQYF
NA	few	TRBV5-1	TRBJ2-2	TGCGCCAGCAGCCTACATCCCCGGGAGAGACTTAACACCGGGGAGCTGTTTTTT	CASSLHPRERLNTGELFF
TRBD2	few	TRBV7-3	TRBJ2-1	TGTGCCAGCAGCACAAGGACTAGCGGCTACAATGAGCAGTTCTTC	CASSTRTSGYNEQFF
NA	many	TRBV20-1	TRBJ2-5	TGCAGTGCTAGAGTGGGGGTCCAAGAGACCCAGTACTTC	CSARVGVQETQYF
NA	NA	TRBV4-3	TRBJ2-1	TGCGCCAGCAGCCAAGAGGAATTCCGTAGCTCCTACAATGAGCAGTTCTTC	CASSQEEFRSSYNEQFF
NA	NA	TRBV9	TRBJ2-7	TGTGCCAGCAGCTTGACCCCAGGGGTAGGCGAGCAGTACTTC	CASSLTPGVGEQYF
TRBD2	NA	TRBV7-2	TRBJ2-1	TGTGCCAGCAGTACTATCCGGGACTACTACAATGAGCAGTTCTTC	CASSTIRDYYNEQFF
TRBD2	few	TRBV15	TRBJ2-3	TGTGCCACCAGCAGAGGGTCTAGCGGGATTAGGATGGATACGCAGTATTTT	CATSRGSSGIRMDTQYF
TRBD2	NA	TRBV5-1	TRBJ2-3	TGCGCCAGCAGCGACGACGGGGGGAACACAGATACGCAGTATTTT	CASSDDGGNTDTQYF
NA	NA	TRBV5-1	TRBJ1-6	TGCGCCAGCAGCTGGGGTAGGGATTCACCCCTCCACTTT	CASSWGRDSPLHF
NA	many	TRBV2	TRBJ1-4	TGTGCCAGCAACCCGGGGGGGGGGCGGAATGAAAAACTGTTTTTT	CASNPGGGRNEKLFF
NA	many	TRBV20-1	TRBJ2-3	TGCAGTGCTAGACTGTTAAGGCCCCGGAGAGCGGGCTTCACAGATACGCAGTATTTT	CSARLLRPRRAGFTDTQYF